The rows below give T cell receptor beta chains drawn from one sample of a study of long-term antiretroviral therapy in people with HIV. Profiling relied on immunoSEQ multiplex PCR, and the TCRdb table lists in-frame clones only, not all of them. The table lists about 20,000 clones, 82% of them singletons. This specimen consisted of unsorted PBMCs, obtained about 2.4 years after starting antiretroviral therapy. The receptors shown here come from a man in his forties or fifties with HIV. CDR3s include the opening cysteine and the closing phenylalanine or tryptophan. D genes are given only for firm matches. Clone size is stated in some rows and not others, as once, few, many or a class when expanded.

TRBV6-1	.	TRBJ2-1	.	CATETDPPKRNEQFF	TGTGCCACCGAAACCGATCCCCCAAAGAGGAATGAGCAGTTCTTC
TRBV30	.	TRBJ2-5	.	CAWSLRETQYF	TGTGCCTGGAGTCTGAGGGAGACCCAGTACTTC
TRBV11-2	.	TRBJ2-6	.	CASSLVAPGTGANVLTF	TGTGCCAGCAGCTTAGTCGCCCCGGGTACTGGGGCCAACGTCCTGACTTTC
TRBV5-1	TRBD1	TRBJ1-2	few	CASSEGTGTYGYTF	TGCGCCAGCAGCGAGGGGACAGGGACCTATGGCTACACCTTC
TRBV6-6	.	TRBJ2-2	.	CASSYSVTLNTGELFF	TGTGCCAGCAGTTACTCGGTCACACTGAACACCGGGGAGCTGTTTTTT
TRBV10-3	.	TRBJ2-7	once	CAISESGGIGYEQYF	TGTGCCATCAGTGAGTCGGGAGGAATTGGCTACGAGCAGTACTTC
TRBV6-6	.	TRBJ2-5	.	CASSSPLEREETQYF	TGTGCCAGCAGTTCCCCCCTCGAGCGGGAAGAGACCCAGTACTTC
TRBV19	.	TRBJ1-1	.	CASSIDKHPEAFF	TGTGCCAGTAGTATAGATAAACACCCTGAAGCTTTCTTT
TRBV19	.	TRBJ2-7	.	CASNPTGPGTYEQYF	TGTGCCAGTAACCCCACGGGGCCAGGGACCTACGAGCAGTACTTC
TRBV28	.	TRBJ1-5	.	CASRPTGLSNQPQHF	TGTGCCAGCAGACCCACCGGACTGAGCAATCAGCCCCAGCATTTT
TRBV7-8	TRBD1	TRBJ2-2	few	CAGGQGNTGELFF	TGTGCCGGGGGACAGGGGAACACCGGGGAGCTGTTTTTT
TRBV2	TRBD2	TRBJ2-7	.	CASSQRSGRATGEQYF	TGTGCCAGCAGCCAACGTAGCGGGAGGGCCACGGGAGAGCAGTACTTC
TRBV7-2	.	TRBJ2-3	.	CASSLAASVASDTQYF	TGTGCCAGCAGCTTAGCCGCCTCGGTAGCCTCAGATACGCAGTATTTT
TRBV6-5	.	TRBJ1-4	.	CASRTALNEKLFF	TGTGCCAGCAGGACGGCACTTAATGAAAAACTGTTTTTT
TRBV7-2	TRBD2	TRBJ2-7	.	CASSLVASGTYEQYF	TGTGCCAGCAGCTTAGTGGCTAGCGGAACCTACGAGCAGTACTTC
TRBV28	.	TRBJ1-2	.	CASSIPGPREEGYTF	TGTGCCAGCAGTATACCGGGACCACGTGAGGAAGGCTACACCTTC
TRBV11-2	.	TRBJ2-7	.	CASSLGTHYEQYF	TGTGCCAGCAGCTTAGGGACCCACTACGAGCAGTACTTC
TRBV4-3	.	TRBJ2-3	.	CASSQLGNPSGTDTQYF	TGCGCCAGCAGCCAGCTAGGTAATCCGTCTGGCACAGATACGCAGTATTTT
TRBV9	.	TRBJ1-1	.	CASSVLDSMNTEAFF	TGTGCCAGCAGCGTACTTGACAGTATGAACACTGAAGCTTTCTTT
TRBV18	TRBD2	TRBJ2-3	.	CASSPREIGGTDTQYF	TGTGCCAGCTCACCACGGGAGATCGGGGGGACAGATACGCAGTATTTT
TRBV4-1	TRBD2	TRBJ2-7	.	CASSQEPSGTYEQYF	TGCGCCAGCAGCCAAGAGCCTAGCGGAACCTACGAGCAGTACTTC
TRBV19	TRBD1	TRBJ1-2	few	CASSTGQGLLIGYTF	TGTGCCAGTAGTACGGGACAGGGCCTGTTAATCGGCTACACCTTC
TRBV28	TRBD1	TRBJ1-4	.	CASSPGGQGATNEKLFF	TGTGCCAGCAGTCCTGGGGGACAGGGAGCAACTAATGAAAAACTGTTTTTT
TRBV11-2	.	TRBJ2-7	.	CAAGSYEQYF	TGTGCCGCCGGGTCCTACGAGCAGTACTTC
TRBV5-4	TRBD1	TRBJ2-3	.	CASSSGQAPTDTQYF	TGTGCCAGCAGCTCTGGACAGGCCCCCACAGATACGCAGTATTTT
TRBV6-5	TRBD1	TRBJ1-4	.	CASRPDRGQGKLFF	TGTGCCAGCAGGCCAGACAGGGGGCAGGGAAAACTGTTTTTT
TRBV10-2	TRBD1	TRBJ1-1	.	CASSDVTGGAVGTEAFF	TGCGCCAGCAGTGACGTGACAGGGGGCGCGGTGGGGACTGAAGCTTTCTTT
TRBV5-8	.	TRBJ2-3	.	CASRKRQENTDTQYF	TGTGCCAGCAGAAAGAGACAGGAGAACACAGATACGCAGTATTTT
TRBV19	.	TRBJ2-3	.	CASSPGPNTDTQYF	TGTGCCAGTAGCCCGGGACCGAACACAGATACGCAGTATTTT
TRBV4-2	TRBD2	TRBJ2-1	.	CASSPDWTSGSHNEQFF	TGTGCCAGCAGCCCGGATTGGACTAGCGGGAGCCACAATGAGCAGTTCTTC
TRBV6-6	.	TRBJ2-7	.	CASRQSLAYEQYF	TGTGCCAGCCGACAGAGCTTGGCGTACGAGCAGTACTTC
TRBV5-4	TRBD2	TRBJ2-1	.	CASSPQLAGVGNEQFF	TGTGCCAGCAGCCCTCAGCTAGCGGGAGTGGGTAATGAGCAGTTCTTC
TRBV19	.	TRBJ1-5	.	CASSPRTAMNQPQHF	TGTGCCAGTAGTCCGCGGACCGCGATGAATCAGCCCCAGCATTTT
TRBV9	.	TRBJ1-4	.	CASSVQGANEKLFF	TGTGCCAGCAGCGTTCAGGGAGCTAATGAAAAACTGTTTTTT
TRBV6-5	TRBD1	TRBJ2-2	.	CASSPLTGSTGELFF	TGTGCCAGCAGCCCTTTGACAGGGAGCACCGGGGAGCTGTTTTTT
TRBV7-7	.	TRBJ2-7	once	CASSLGGGRRNEQYF	TGTGCCAGCAGCTTAGGGGGGGGCAGGAGGAACGAGCAGTACTTC
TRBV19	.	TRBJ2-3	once	CASSISDTQYF	TGTGCCAGTAGTATTAGTGATACGCAGTATTTT
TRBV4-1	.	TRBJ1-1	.	CASSQGVGHTNTEAFF	TGCGCCAGCAGCCAGGGGGTCGGACATACGAACACTGAAGCTTTCTTT
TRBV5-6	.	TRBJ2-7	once	CASSPAGDYEQYF	TGTGCCAGCAGCCCGGCTGGCGACTACGAGCAGTACTTC
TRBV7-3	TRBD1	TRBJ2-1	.	CASSFGTGADNEQFF	TGTGCCAGCAGCTTTGGGACAGGGGCGGACAATGAGCAGTTCTTC
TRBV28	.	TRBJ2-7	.	CASTPDRSSYEQYF	TGTGCCAGCACCCCGGACAGATCATCCTACGAGCAGTACTTC
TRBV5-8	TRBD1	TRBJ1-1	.	CASSLSGQEAFF	TGTGCCAGCAGCTTGTCGGGACAGGAGGCTTTCTTT
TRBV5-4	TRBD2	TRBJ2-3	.	CASSPSGRSTDTQYF	TGTGCCAGCAGCCCTAGCGGGAGGAGCACAGATACGCAGTATTTT
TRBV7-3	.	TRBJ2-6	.	CASRAVGANVLTF	TGTGCCAGCAGAGCCGTGGGGGCCAACGTCCTGACTTTC
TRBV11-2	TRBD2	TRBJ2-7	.	CASSSRGTSGGHYYEQYF	TGTGCCAGCAGCTCTCGGGGGACTAGCGGGGGCCATTACTACGAGCAGTACTTC
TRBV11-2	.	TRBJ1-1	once	CASSLVGSVTMNTEAFF	TGTGCCAGCAGCTTAGTAGGGTCAGTAACCATGAACACTGAAGCTTTCTTT
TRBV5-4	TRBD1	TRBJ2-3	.	CASSLYRGTDTQYF	TGTGCCAGCAGCTTATACAGGGGTACAGATACGCAGTATTTT
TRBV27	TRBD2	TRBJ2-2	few	CASSGAGFATGELFF	TGTGCCAGCAGTGGAGCGGGGTTTGCCACCGGGGAGCTGTTTTTT
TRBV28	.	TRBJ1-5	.	CASSLSVHQPQHF	TGTGCCAGCAGTTTATCCGTTCATCAGCCCCAGCATTTT
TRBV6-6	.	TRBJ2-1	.	CASSSGGHSRDNEQFF	TGTGCCAGCAGTTCCGGGGGGCACAGTAGAGACAATGAGCAGTTCTTC